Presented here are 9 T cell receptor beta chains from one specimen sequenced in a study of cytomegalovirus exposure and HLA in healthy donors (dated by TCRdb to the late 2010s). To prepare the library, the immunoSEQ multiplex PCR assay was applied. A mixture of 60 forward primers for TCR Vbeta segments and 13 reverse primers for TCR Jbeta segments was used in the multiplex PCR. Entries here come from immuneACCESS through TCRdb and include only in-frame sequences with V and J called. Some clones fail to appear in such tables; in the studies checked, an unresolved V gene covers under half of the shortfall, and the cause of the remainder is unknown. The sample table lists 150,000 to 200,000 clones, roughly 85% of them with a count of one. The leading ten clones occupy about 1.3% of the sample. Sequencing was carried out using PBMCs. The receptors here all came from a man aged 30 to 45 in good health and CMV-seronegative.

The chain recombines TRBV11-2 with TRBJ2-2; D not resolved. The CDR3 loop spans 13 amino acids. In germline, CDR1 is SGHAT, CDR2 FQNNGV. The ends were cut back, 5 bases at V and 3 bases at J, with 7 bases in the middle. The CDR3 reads CASSLVDTGELFF. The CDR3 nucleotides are TGTGCCAGCAGCCTCGTAGACACCGGGGAGCTGTTTTTT.

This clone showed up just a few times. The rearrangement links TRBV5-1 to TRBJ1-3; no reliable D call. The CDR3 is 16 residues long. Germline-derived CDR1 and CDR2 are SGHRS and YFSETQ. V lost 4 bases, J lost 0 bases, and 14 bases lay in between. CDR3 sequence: CASSPQLIRSGNTIYF. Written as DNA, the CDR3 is TGCGCCAGCAGCCCACAGCTTATACGCTCTGGAAACACCATATATTTT.

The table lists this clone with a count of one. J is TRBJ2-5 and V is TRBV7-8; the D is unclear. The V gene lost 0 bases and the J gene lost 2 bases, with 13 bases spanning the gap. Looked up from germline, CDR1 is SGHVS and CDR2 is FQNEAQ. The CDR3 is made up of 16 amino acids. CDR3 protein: CASSLAPARRQETQYF. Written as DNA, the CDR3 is TGTGCCAGCAGCTTAGCTCCCGCCAGAAGACAAGAGACCCAGTACTTC.

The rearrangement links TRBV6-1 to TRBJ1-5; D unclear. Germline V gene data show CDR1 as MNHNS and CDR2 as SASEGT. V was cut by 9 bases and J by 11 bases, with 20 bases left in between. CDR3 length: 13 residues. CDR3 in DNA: TGTGCCAGTACTAGGGAGACACCCTCGGCCCAGCATTTT. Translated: CASTRETPSAQHF.

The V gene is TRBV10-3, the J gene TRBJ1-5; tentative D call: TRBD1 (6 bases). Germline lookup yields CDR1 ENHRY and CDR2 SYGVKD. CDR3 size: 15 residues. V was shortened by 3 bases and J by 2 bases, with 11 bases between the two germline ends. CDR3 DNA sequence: TGTGCCATCAGTGATTACAGGGCCGGCAATCAGCCCCAGCATTTT. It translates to CAISDYRAGNQPQHF.

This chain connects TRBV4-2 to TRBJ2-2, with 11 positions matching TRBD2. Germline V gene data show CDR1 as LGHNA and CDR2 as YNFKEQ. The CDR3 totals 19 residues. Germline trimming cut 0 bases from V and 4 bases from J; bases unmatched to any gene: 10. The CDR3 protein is CASSQDGLAGGLGTGELFF. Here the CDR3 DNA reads TGTGCCAGCAGCCAAGATGGGCTAGCGGGAGGTCTGGGCACCGGGGAGCTGTTTTTT.

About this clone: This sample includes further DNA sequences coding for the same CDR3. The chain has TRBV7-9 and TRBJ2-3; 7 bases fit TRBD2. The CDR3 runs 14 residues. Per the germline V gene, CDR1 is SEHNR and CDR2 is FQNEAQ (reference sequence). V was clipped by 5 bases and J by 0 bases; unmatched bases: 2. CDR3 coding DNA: TGTGCCAGCAGCAGTAGCGGGAGCACAGATACGCAGTATTTT. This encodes CASSSSGSTDTQYF. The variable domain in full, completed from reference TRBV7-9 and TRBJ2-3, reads DTGVSQNPRHKITKRGQNVTFRCDPISEHNRLYWYRQTLGQGPEFLTYFQNEAQLEKSRLLSDRFSAERPKGSFSTLEIQRTEQGDSAMYLCASSSSGSTDTQYFGPGTRLTVL.

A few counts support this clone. The CDR3 region is CASSQVGGPFEQYF. The CDR3 nucleotides are TGTGCCAGCAGCCAAGTCGGGGGGCCGTTCGAGCAGTACTTC. The chain employs TRBV14 and TRBJ2-7; D is possibly TRBD2 (7 bases). V was pared by 1 base and J by 6 bases, with 13 bases between. The length of the CDR3 is 14 residues. Germline values: CDR1 SGHDN, CDR2 FVKESK.

The CDR3 nucleotides read TGTGCCAGCGGAAGCGGGAGGACCGGGGAGCTGTTTTTT. It is translated as CASGSGRTGELFF. The chain links TRBV19 to TRBJ2-2; 9 bases line up with TRBD2. J was trimmed by 5 bases and V by 9 bases; bases with no gene match: 4. The CDR3 is 13 residues long. Germline values: CDR1 LNHDA, CDR2 SQIVND (reference sequence).